These T cell receptor beta chains were read from a single sample in a study of response to subunit inactivated influenza vaccine. MiXCR, applied by TCRdb to the RT-PCR reads, yields one record per CDR3 protein. The sample contains about 540,000 distinct CDR3 sequences, less than 25% of which appear only once. The same sample was also used in a study of T cells expressing NK-cell markers.

The sample in question was CD4+ T cells sorted from PBMCs, obtained about 13 days after vaccination. The receptors were gathered from a man over 45 who received an inactivated influenza vaccine. Each CDR3 is given with its conserved first and last residue. The order of the fields is clone size, V gene, J gene, CDR3 protein. The size field is filled for only some rows; it gives once, few, many or a size class.

size: -
V: TRBV10-3
J: TRBJ2-3
CDR3: CAVGTIPTDTQYF

size: few
V: TRBV5-6
J: TRBJ2-1
CDR3: CASSLVGTSGRNEQFF

size: -
V: TRBV20-1
J: TRBJ2-1
CDR3: CSARESGQFF

size: few
V: TRBV7-2
J: TRBJ2-1
CDR3: CASSPQRGSSYNEQFF

size: few
V: TRBV6-5
J: TRBJ2-3
CDR3: CASSYSGGRSTDTQYF

size: -
V: TRBV2
J: TRBJ1-4
CDR3: CASRAVGTEKLFF

size: -
V: TRBV5-1
J: TRBJ2-1
CDR3: CASSLQGHGEQFF

size: -
V: TRBV5-5
J: TRBJ1-2
CDR3: CASSLDAGGAGGYTF

size: -
V: TRBV5-1
J: TRBJ2-3
CDR3: CASKVLMSTDTQYF

size: -
V: TRBV5-1
J: TRBJ1-1
CDR3: CASSWTGQNTEAFF

size: -
V: TRBV20-1
J: TRBJ2-7
CDR3: CSARAMGRNGDEQYF

size: few
V: TRBV9
J: TRBJ2-2
CDR3: CASSVAGYGGELFF

size: few
V: TRBV12-3/TRBV12-4
J: TRBJ2-4
CDR3: CASRGQGDIQYF

size: few
V: TRBV3-1
J: TRBJ2-7
CDR3: CASSQGAAGTFSYEQYF

size: -
V: TRBV7-8
J: TRBJ1-6
CDR3: CARSEGRNSPLHF

size: few
V: TRBV3-1
J: TRBJ1-1
CDR3: CASSQARYNTEAFF

size: few
V: TRBV6-5
J: TRBJ1-3
CDR3: CASSYDLKGASGNTIYF

size: -
V: TRBV25-1
J: TRBJ2-1
CDR3: CAISEGVYNEQFF

size: many
V: TRBV20-1
J: TRBJ2-1
CDR3: CSASTDGGLGEQFF

size: few
V: TRBV24-1
J: TRBJ2-3
CDR3: CATSGRQISTDTQYF

size: -
V: TRBV25-1
J: TRBJ2-3
CDR3: CASSVFGTDTQYF

size: -
V: TRBV7-9
J: TRBJ1-4
CDR3: CASSLEGTGNEKLFF